These T cell receptor beta chains were read from a single sample in a study of cytomegalovirus exposure and HLA in healthy donors. TCRdb's table, derived via immunoSEQ multiplex PCR, lists solely in-frame clones and lacks some. The table includes under 200,000 clones, about 80% detected once. The sequenced sample was PBMCs. These receptors all come from a man between 18 and 29 years old in good health and CMV-seropositive. The CDR3 runs from the conserved cysteine through the conserved F or W. D genes are given only for firm matches. The listing skips clone size in some rows; elsewhere it reads once, few, many or a size class.

clone_size d_call v_call cdr3_aa
- TRBD1 TRBV7-9 CASSLEDRVAFF
- TRBD1 TRBV27 CASSLGQGASYEQYF
- TRBD2 TRBV4-1 CASSRGLAGVNYEQYF
- - TRBV27 CASSSTGSYEQYF
- - TRBV2 CASREGGRRRVDTQYF
- - TRBV28 CASSFPEPSTDTQYF
- TRBD1 TRBV29-1 CSVGRQGAHEQYF
once - TRBV29-1 CSVPPDRRDLAKNIQYF
- TRBD2 TRBV4-3 CASSQGGSSYEQYF
- TRBD2 TRBV7-7 CASSLGLAGAGNEQFF
- - TRBV18 CASSPSAQGQQPQHF
- TRBD2 TRBV4-1 CASSQSLAGPYNEQFF
- TRBD2 TRBV5-8 CASSLGLAGGIRTDTQYF
- TRBD1 TRBV19 CASRSGQGSYNEQFF
- TRBD2 TRBV27 CASSFSSGGYEQYF
- TRBD1 TRBV6-1 CASSEGHGTGYSEAFF
- TRBD1 TRBV6-6 CASNEQGARETQYF
- TRBD1 TRBV7-2 CASSLAGTGGLNTEAFF
- - TRBV7-2 CASTQGLGGPQHF
- TRBD1 TRBV5-1 CASRPSGQGYHEQYF
- - TRBV5-1 CASSLEGTHEQYF
- - TRBV15 CATSRDRVWDTSYEQYF
- - TRBV7-9 CASNAQWAGETQYF
- TRBD1 TRBV6-6 CASNFNTGGTTEAFF
- TRBD1 TRBV7-3 CASSRDRAYEQYF
few TRBD2 TRBV7-2 CASSRTSGSYEQYF
- - TRBV6-1 CASSLEGTSEGEQYF
- - TRBV6-1 CATHGAEQTTDTQYF
- TRBD2 TRBV7-2 CASSSGTSGKTQYF
- TRBD2 TRBV25-1 CASRLAGVDEQFF
once - TRBV21-1 CASSKKGSLDTGELFF
- - TRBV28 CASSLYTGRGIQPQHF
- - TRBV7-9 CASSPLIYNEQFF
- - TRBV15 CATSGSGQLQREKLFF
- TRBD2 TRBV4-1 CASSRRGLAGNTDTQYF
- - TRBV6-1 CASSGLGRDSNQPQHF
- - TRBV5-6 CASSFGGAVDTQYF
- - TRBV25-1 CASSSRETQYF
- - TRBV19 CASSIGRGYQPQHF
- - TRBV11-3 CASSRAGSREQYF
few TRBD2 TRBV30 CAWIPSGRVGEQYF
- - TRBV21-1 CASSKAREPQHF
- - TRBV5-1 CASSLAVGNNEQFF
- - TRBV9 CASSVNGAGELFF
- - TRBV5-1 CASSSPDRGQETQYF
once - TRBV28 CASSLYRRGNNQPQHF